This T cell receptor (beta chain) derives from a study of shared clonotypes between healthy human individuals. For the study at large: CD4 naive and memory got three plates each, CD8 naive two, CD8 memory one.

Germline CDR1 MNHNS, CDR2 SASEGT. The V gene lost 7 bases and the J gene lost 4 bases, with 14 bases spanning the gap. This CDR3 has 14 residues. Clones were read by immunoSEQ multiplex PCR, and TCRdb kept only the in-frame ones, dropping some. Found here are 1.4 million to 1.5 million clones, roughly 96% of them singletons; the top ten hold 0.95% to 1.5%. The sequence was obtained from a man aged 25 to 40 in good health. The V gene is TRBV6-1, the J gene TRBJ1-5, with D tentatively TRBD1 (6 bases). What was sequenced was naive CD4+ T cells sorted from blood. Subset defined: CD45RA+ positively selected. Here the CDR3 reads CASTRGGGNQPQHF. CDR3 bases: TGTGCCAGCACCAGGGGAGGGGGGAATCAGCCCCAGCATTTT.